This TCR beta chain was observed in a study of T-cell memory formation after mild COVID-19. The germline gives CDR1 LGHNA, CDR2 YSLEER. The ends were cut back, 1 base at V and 0 bases at J, with 7 bases in the middle. The length of the CDR3 is 15 residues. TCRdb reprocessed the 5' RACE reads with MiXCR, giving one entry per CDR3 protein. Among about 430,000 distinct CDR3 sequences listed, about a sixth were seen once. The V and J genes are TRBV4-3 and TRBJ2-1; D is ambiguous. The sample comprised PBMCs or a T cell subset sorted from them (not recorded which). This receptor was taken from a man between 18 and 35 years old who had mild COVID-19 (a few samples of this study predate the infection). Cell type and time point are not known. Here the CDR3 DNA reads TGCGCCAGCAGCCAAGGGTACCGCTCCTACAATGAGCAGTTCTTC. Translation: CASSQGYRSYNEQFF.